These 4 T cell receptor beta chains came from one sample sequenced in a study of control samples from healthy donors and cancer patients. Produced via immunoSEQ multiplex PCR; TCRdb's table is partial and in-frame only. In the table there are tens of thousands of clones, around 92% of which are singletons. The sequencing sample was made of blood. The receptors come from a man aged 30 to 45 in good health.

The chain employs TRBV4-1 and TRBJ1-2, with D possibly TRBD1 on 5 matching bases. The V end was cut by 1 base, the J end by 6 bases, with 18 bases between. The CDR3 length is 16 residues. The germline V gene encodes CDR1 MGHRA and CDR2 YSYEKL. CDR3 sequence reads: CASSQGRTAGLDGYTF. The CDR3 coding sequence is TGCGCCAGCAGCCAAGGAAGGACGGCAGGGCTCGATGGCTACACCTTC.

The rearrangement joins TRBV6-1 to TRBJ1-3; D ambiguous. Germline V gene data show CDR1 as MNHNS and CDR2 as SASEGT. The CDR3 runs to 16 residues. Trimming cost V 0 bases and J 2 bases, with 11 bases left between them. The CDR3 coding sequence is TGTGCCAGCAGTGAAGCAGGGTCCCGCACTGGAAACACCATATATTTT. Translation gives CASSEAGSRTGNTIYF.

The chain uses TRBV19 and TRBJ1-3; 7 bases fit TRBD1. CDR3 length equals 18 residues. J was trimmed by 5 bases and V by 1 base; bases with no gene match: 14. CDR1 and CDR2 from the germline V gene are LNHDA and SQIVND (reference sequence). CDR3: CASSIGQGVLSPRNTIYF. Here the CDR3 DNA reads TGTGCCAGTAGTATAGGGCAGGGGGTTCTCTCGCCCCGAAACACCATATATTTT.

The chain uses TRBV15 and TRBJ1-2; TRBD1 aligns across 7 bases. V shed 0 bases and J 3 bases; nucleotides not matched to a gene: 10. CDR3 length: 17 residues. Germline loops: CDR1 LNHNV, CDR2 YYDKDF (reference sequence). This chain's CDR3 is CATSREGGGVRDYGYTF. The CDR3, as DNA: TGTGCCACCAGCAGAGAAGGGGGCGGGGTTCGAGACTATGGCTACACCTTC.